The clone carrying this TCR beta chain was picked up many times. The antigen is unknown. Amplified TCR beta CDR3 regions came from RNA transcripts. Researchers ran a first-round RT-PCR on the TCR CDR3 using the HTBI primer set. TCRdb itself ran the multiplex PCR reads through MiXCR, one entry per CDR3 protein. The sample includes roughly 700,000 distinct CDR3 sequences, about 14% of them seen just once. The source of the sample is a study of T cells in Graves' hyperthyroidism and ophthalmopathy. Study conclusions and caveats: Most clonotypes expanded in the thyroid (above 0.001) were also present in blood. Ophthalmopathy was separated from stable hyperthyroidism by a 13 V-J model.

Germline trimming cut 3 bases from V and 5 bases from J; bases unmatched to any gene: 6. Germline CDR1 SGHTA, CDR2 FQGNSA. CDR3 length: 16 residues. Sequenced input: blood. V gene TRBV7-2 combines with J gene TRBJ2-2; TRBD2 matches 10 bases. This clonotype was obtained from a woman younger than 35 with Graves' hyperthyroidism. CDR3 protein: CASSFGIAGGTGELFF. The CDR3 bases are TGTGCCAGCAGCTTTGGTATAGCGGGAGGTACCGGGGAGCTGTTTTTT.